The source of this T cell receptor (beta chain) is a study of brain T cells in children with intractable seizures. Study-level findings and limits: Absence of clones before surgery may stem from lower sequencing depth.

CDR3 length: 12 amino acids. V gave up 5 bases and J gave up 0 bases, with 3 bases separating them. CDR1 MDHEN and CDR2 SYDVKM come from the germline V gene. About this clone itself: The antigen is undetermined.

Data came from immunoSEQ multiplex PCR; TCRdb stores just in-frame clones and leaves some out. The sample holds about 120,000 clones; approximately 94% are singletons and the top ten take about 3.8%. Sequencing was limited to surgery cases with top T cell transcript signatures in brain tissue. The clonotype originates from a boy under three years old with hemimegalencephaly and intractable seizures. Here the sequenced sample was peripheral blood, taken at surgery. This chain uses TRBV28 with TRBJ2-3; no firm D call. CDR3 amino acids: CASSVSTDTQYF. The CDR3 coding sequence is TGTGCCAGCAGTGTCAGCACAGATACGCAGTATTTT.